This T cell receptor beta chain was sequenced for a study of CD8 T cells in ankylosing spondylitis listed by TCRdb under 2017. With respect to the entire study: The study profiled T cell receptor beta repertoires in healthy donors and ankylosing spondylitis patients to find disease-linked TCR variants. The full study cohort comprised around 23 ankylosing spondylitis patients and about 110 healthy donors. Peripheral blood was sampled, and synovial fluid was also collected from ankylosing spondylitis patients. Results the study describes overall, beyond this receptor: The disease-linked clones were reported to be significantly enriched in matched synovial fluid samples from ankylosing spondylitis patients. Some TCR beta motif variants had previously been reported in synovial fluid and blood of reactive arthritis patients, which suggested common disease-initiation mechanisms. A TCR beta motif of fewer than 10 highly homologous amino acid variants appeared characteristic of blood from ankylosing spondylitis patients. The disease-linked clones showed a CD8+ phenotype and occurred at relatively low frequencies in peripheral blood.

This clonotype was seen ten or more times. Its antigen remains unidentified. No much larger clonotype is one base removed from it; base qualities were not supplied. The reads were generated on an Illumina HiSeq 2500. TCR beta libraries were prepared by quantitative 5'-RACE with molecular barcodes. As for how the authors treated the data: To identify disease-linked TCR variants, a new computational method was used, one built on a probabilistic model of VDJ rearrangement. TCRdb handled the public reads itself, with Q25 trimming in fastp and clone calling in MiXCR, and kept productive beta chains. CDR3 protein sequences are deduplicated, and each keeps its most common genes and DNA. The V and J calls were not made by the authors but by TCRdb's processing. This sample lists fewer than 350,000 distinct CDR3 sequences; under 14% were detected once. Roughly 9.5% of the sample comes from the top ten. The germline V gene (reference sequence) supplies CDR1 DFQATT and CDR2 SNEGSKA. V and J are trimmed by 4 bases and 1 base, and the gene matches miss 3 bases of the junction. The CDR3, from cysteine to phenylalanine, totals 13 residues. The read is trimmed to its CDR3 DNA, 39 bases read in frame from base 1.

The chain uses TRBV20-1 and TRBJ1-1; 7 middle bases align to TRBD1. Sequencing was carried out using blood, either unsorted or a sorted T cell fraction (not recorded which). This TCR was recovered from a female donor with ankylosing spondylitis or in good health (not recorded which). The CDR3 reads CSAKQGQNTEAFF. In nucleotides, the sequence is TGCAGTGCTAAACAGGGGCAGAACACTGAAGCTTTCTTT.